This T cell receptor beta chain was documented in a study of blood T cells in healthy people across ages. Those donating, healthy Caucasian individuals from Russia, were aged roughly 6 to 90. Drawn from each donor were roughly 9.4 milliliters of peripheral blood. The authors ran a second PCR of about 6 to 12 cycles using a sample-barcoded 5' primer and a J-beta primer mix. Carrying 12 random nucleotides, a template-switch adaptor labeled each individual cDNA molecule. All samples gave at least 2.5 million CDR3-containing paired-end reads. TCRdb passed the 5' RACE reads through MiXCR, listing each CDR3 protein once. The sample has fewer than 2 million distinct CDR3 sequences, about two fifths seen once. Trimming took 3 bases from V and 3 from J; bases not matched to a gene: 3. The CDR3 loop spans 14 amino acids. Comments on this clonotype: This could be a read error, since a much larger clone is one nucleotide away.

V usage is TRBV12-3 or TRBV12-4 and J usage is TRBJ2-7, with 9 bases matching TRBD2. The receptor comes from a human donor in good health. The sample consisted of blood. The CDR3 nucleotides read TGTGCCAGCAGTTTTGGGACTAGCTACTACGAGCAGTACTTC. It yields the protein CASSFGTSYYEQYF.